Listed here is a single TCR beta chain. The clone's antigen remains unknown. CDR1 and CDR2, looked up from the germline V gene (reference sequence), are LNHDA and SQIVND. The CDR3 covers 15 residues, taking in both the cysteine and the phenylalanine. Only the protein is on record. HCMV serostatus was determined by detecting HCMV-specific IgG in serum with a commercial ELISA kit. Peripheral blood mononuclear cells were isolated from blood by Ficoll density gradient centrifugation. The record originates from a study of T cells expressing NK-cell markers (dated by TCRdb to the early 2020s). Study-level background: TCR beta-chain repertoires were profiled in sorted CD3+CD56+NKG2C+, CD3+CD56+NKG2C- and CD3+CD56-NKG2C+ T-cell subsets from about 8 donors. Among the eight sequenced donors, only one was HCMV-seronegative, while the other seven were HCMV-seropositive. The eight sequenced donors were randomly selected healthy volunteers, three men and five women. Libraries were sequenced as 2 x 150 bp reads on Illumina HiSeq 2000/2500, MiSeq or NextSeq. General study outcomes and caveats: Whether the expanded NKG2C-expressing T cell clones were specific for HCMV antigens remained unclear. In more than 5 donors, the dominant CD3+CD56+NKG2C+ clonotypes ranked among the top 10 CD8+ clonotypes, making up roughly 1.0-7.0% of CD8+ T cells. Those dominant clonotypes were again the most abundant among CD3+CD56-NKG2C+ cells in several donors, at about 28.3-60.1%.

Instrument on record: Illumina HiSeq 2000. TCR beta cDNA libraries were prepared using 5'RACE template switching, which introduced a universal primer site and unique molecular identifiers. Synthesis of cDNA was primed from the TCR beta constant segment and was followed by two consecutive PCR amplification steps. The authors' analysis ran thus. MIGEC was used to demultiplex reads and group reads by UMI, and MiTCR was used to assemble and quantify clonotypes. To remove erroneous sequences, TCR cDNA sequences were retained only when supported by two or more reads. Downstream repertoire analysis used the tcR package, and clonotypes were matched across fractions by CDR3 nucleotide sequence plus V segment. Antigen specificity was annotated against VDJdb with VDJmatch, allowing one amino acid substitution in CDR3. Based on TCRdb reprocessing of the reads, there is one entry per CDR3 protein sequence, and DNA is missing. Here the V and J calls rest on TCRdb's processing, not on the authors' analysis. The sample table on file contains hundreds of thousands of distinct CDR3 sequences. The top ten clones comprise under 6.5% of the sample.

This TCR was sampled from a man aged 18 to 69 in good health. In this chain, TRBV19 is recombined with TRBJ2-1; TCRdb names TRBD1, which stays unverified in the absence of DNA. Input material: blood T cells: a sorted CD56 or NKG2C T cell subset, CD4+ or CD8+ T cells, or bulk PBMC T cells (not recorded which). The CDR3 protein is CASTRTGSSYNEQFF. This CDR3, with the reference TRBV19 and TRBJ2-1 proteins standing in past its ends, gives the full variable domain DGGITQSPKYLFRKEGQNVTLSCEQNLNHDAMYWYRQDPGQGLRLIYYSQIVNDFQKGDIAEGYSVSREKKESFPLTVTSAQKNPTAFYLCASTRTGSSYNEQFFGPGTRLTVL.